This T cell receptor beta chain originates from a study of low-dose radiotherapy and immunotherapy resistance in tumors. Study information: Dosing of intravenous cyclophosphamide at 200 mg/m2 occurred every two weeks and took place one day prior to radiation and immunotherapy.

Time point reported: before trial treatment. As their treatment, donors received nivolumab, ipilimumab, aspirin, low-dose cyclophosphamide and low-dose radiotherapy. In this sample, this clonotype turned up many times. TCR amplification involved roughly 21 PCR cycles with a constant-region primer and V-primer adapter. MiXCR, run by TCRdb on the reads, gives a single entry per CDR3 protein. The sample shows tens of thousands of distinct CDR3 sequences, 12% of them seen only once. J was trimmed by 15 bases and V by 7 bases; bases with no gene match: 13. This CDR3 region has 14 residues. The gene calls are TRBV12-3 or TRBV12-4 and TRBJ2-1; 12 positions agree with TRBD1. Sequencing was performed on PBMCs, taken before treatment. The clonotype originates from a female donor with ovarian cancer. The CDR3 DNA is TGTGCCAGCACCCCGGGGACAGGGGGCACCCCATGGTTCTTC. It specifies CASTPGTGGTPWFF.